One and the same sample provided the 10 T cell receptor beta chains below, sequenced in a study of cytomegalovirus exposure and HLA in healthy donors. PCR employed 60 Vbeta and 13 Jbeta primers. Assay: immunoSEQ multiplex PCR; the TCRdb copy retains only in-frame clones and omits some. The sample has 110,000 or so clones, about 75% seen once; the top ten hold more than 10%. The material sequenced was PBMCs. These receptors all come from a woman between 40 and 55 years old in good health and CMV-seropositive.

The CDR3 sequence: CAIGGVSYEQYF. CDR3 coding DNA: TGTGCCATCGGGGGGGTGAGCTACGAGCAGTACTTC. The genes are TRBV10-3 and TRBJ2-7; 7 nucleotides match TRBD2. Germline trimming cut 8 bases from V and 3 bases from J; bases unmatched to any gene: 4. This CDR3 region has 12 residues. Germline lookup yields CDR1 ENHRY and CDR2 SYGVKD.

This clone was observed a single time. The rearrangement links TRBV5-4 to TRBJ1-1; D is ambiguous. The CDR3 has 13 residues. The germline CDR1 and CDR2 sequences are SGHNT and YYREEE (reference sequence). Trimming took 1 base from V and 5 from J, leaving 9 bases between them. In nucleotides, the CDR3 is TGTGCCAGCAGCTTGCCCGATGAGACTGAAGCTTTCTTT. This encodes CASSLPDETEAFF.

The genes are TRBV5-6 and TRBJ1-3; 9 bases are a match to TRBD1. The CDR3 extends over 14 amino acids. The V and J ends lost 4 bases and 7 bases, in that order; junction bases with no gene match: 6. Germline V gene data show CDR1 as SGHDT and CDR2 as YYEEEE. The CDR3 DNA follows: TGTGCCAGCAGCCGCGGCGGACAGGGGAACACCATATATTTT. Translation: CASSRGGQGNTIYF.

The chain has TRBV5-4 and TRBJ1-1; D not resolved. Trimming stripped 4 bases from V and 1 base from J, with 8 bases between. CDR3 length: 13 residues. Germline V gives CDR1 SGHNT, CDR2 YYREEE (reference sequence). CDR3 nucleotide sequence: TGTGCCAGCAGCCCTGGCCCGAACACTGAAGCTTTCTTT. It codes for CASSPGPNTEAFF. Full variable domain (remainder filled in from reference TRBV5-4 and TRBJ1-1): ETGVTQSPTHLIKTRGQQVTLRCSSQSGHNTVSWYQQALGQGPQFIFQYYREEENGRGNFPPRFSGLQFPNYSSELNVNALELDDSALYLCASSPGPNTEAFFGQGTRLTVV.

The J gene is TRBJ1-1, the V gene TRBV18; 7 nucleotides align to TRBD1. This CDR3 has 12 residues. From germline, CDR1 is KGHSH and CDR2 LQKENI. V was pared by 8 bases and J by 5 bases, with 5 bases of the junction left unmatched. The CDR3 region is CASPGTETEAFF. DNA of the CDR3: TGTGCCAGCCCTGGGACAGAAACTGAAGCTTTCTTT.

V gene TRBV9 combines with J gene TRBJ2-7, with D possibly being TRBD2 (6 bases). The CDR3 has 16 residues. Trimming took off 2 bases at V and 2 bases at J, with 17 bases between the two ends. Germline lookup yields CDR1 SGDLS and CDR2 YYNGEE. The CDR3 DNA sequence: TGTGCCAGCAGCGTCGCACCCGGGACTGGGACCTACGAGCAGTACTTC. It translates to CASSVAPGTGTYEQYF.

The rearrangement joins TRBV6-1 to TRBJ1-5; 7 bases align to TRBD1. The CDR3 loop spans 13 amino acids. Germline lookup yields CDR1 MNHNS and CDR2 SASEGT. V was pared by 1 base and J by 12 bases, with 6 bases of the junction left unmatched. CDR3 nucleotide sequence: TGTGCCAGCAGTGAAGAGACAGGGTTGGTCCAGCATTTT. This encodes CASSEETGLVQHF.

The chain joins TRBV7-2 to TRBJ2-2, with 10 positions matching TRBD2. Germline trimming cut 1 base from V and 5 bases from J; bases unmatched to any gene: 4. This CDR3 is built from 16 residues. Germline CDR1 SGHTA, CDR2 FQGNSA. CDR3 region: CASSLVAGGGTGELFF. The CDR3 coding sequence is TGTGCCAGCAGCTTAGTAGCGGGGGGTGGTACCGGGGAGCTGTTTTTT.

This clone appeared once. The CDR3 region is CASSPILSGGYTEAFF. The CDR3 nucleotides are TGTGCCAGTAGTCCTATACTTTCGGGGGGGTACACTGAAGCTTTCTTT. The chain uses TRBV19 and TRBJ1-1, with D possibly TRBD1 on 5 matching bases. Germline V lookup: CDR1 LNHDA, CDR2 SQIVND (reference sequence). With 5 bases removed from V and 3 bases from J, the gap between germline ends came to 19 bases. The CDR3 sequence is 16 residues long.

V is TRBV5-1 and J is TRBJ2-7, with TRBD1 identical over 8 bases. Losses at the gene ends were 5 bases for V and 2 bases for J; bases not matched to a gene: 6. The germline V gene has CDR1 SGHRS and CDR2 YFSETQ. This CDR3 is built from 14 residues. Here the CDR3 reads CASSSGTGPYEQYF. CDR3 in DNA: TGCGCCAGCAGTTCCGGGACAGGACCCTACGAGCAGTACTTC.